Listed here are 21 T cell receptor beta chains from one sample, sequenced in a study of control samples from healthy donors and cancer patients. The protocol was immunoSEQ multiplex PCR, while the TCRdb copy is restricted to in-frame clones and leaves out a portion. Among some 89,000 clones listed, roughly 86% were seen once. The source material was blood. The receptors originated from a man aged 25 to 45 in good health.

The chain carries TRBV7-9 and TRBJ2-5; D remains unclear. V lost 1 base, J lost 2 bases, and 8 bases lay in between. The CDR3 spans 14 residues. Germline CDR1 and CDR2: SEHNR and FQNEAQ (reference sequence). CDR3 bases: TGTGCCAGCAGCTTAGAGGCATTACAAGAGACCCAGTACTTC. It yields the protein CASSLEALQETQYF. Full variable domain (outside the CDR3, taken from reference TRBV7-9 and TRBJ2-5): DTGVSQNPRHKITKRGQNVTFRCDPISEHNRLYWYRQTLGQGPEFLTYFQNEAQLEKSRLLSDRFSAERPKGSFSTLEIQRTEQGDSAMYLCASSLEALQETQYFGPGTRLLVL.

This clone was picked up a small number of times. The gene calls are TRBV5-1 and TRBJ2-3; the D gene is possibly TRBD1 (5 bases). Trimming shortened V by 4 bases and J by 0 bases, and 15 bases separated the two germline ends. CDR1 and CDR2 (germline): SGHRS, YFSETQ. There are 16 residues in the CDR3. CDR3 amino acids: CASSTGQTTSTDTQYF. In nucleotides, the CDR3 is TGCGCCAGCAGCACCGGACAAACTACTAGCACAGATACGCAGTATTTT.

V is TRBV5-1 and J is TRBJ2-5, with 7 positions matching TRBD2. The CDR3 length is 17 residues. V shed 5 bases, J shed 4 bases, and the junction held 17 bases outside the gene matches. The germline V gene encodes CDR1 SGHRS and CDR2 YFSETQ. This CDR3 reads CASSPPSAGGSRETQYF. CDR3 in DNA: TGCGCCAGCAGTCCTCCTTCGGCCGGGGGGTCAAGAGAGACCCAGTACTTC.

The chain couples TRBV12-5 to TRBJ1-5; maybe TRBD1 (6 bases). V was clipped by 7 bases and J by 2 bases, with 18 bases between them. CDR3 length equals 16 residues. Germline-derived CDR1 and CDR2 are LGHNT and FRNRAP. CDR3 region: CASAPTWGPGNQPQHF. CDR3 nucleotide sequence: TGTGCTAGTGCCCCAACGTGGGGGCCGGGCAATCAGCCCCAGCATTTT.

The chain carries TRBV5-6 and TRBJ2-7, with D perhaps matching TRBD1 or TRBD2 (5 bases each). Germline V gives CDR1 SGHDT, CDR2 YYEEEE. V was pared by 5 bases and J by 3 bases, with 9 bases between. CDR3 length: 12 residues. This CDR3 reads CASRLDSYEQYF. In DNA form, the CDR3 reads TGTGCCAGCAGACTAGACAGCTACGAGCAGTACTTC.

This clone was found once. The V gene is TRBV30, the J gene TRBJ2-3; D gene unclear. Germline assignment: CDR1 GTSNPN and CDR2 SVGIG (reference sequence). Trimming pared 1 base from V and 0 bases from J, leaving 8 bases between. There are 14 residues in the CDR3. In DNA form, the CDR3 reads TGTGCCTGGAGTGGGCTTATAAGCACAGATACGCAGTATTTT. Its translation is CAWSGLISTDTQYF.

A few counts support this clone. V is TRBV28 and J is TRBJ2-2, with D uncertain. The V gene's germline CDR1 is MDHEN and CDR2 SYDVKM. The ends were cut back, 7 bases at V and 5 bases at J, with 8 bases in the middle. This CDR3 region has 12 residues. This CDR3 is CASTGQTGELFF. As DNA, the CDR3 is TGTGCCAGCACCGGCCAAACCGGGGAGCTGTTTTTT.

The chain uses TRBV3-1 (or the pseudogene TRBV3-2) and TRBJ2-2; D tentatively reads TRBD1 or TRBD2 (6 bases each). Germline CDR1 and CDR2: LGHDT and YNNKEL (reference sequence). The germline V and J ends were trimmed by 4 bases and 0 bases, with 21 bases remaining between them. This CDR3 comprises 19 residues. CDR3 amino acids: CASSPRGGRGIANTGELFF. The CDR3 nucleotides read TGTGCCAGCAGCCCCCGTGGGGGGCGGGGAATTGCGAACACCGGGGAGCTGTTTTTT.

V is TRBV7-8 and J is TRBJ2-7, with D maybe TRBD2 (6 bases). CDR1 and CDR2 (germline): SGHVS, FQNEAQ. The CDR3 runs to 12 residues. V was cut by 5 bases and J by 3 bases, with 8 bases left in between. The CDR3 loop reads CASSRDFYEQYV. CDR3 nucleotides: TGTGCCAGCAGCCGGGACTTCTACGAGCAGTACGTC.

The count of this clone is one. The chain employs TRBV28 and TRBJ2-7; 7 positions agree with TRBD1. The CDR3 has 14 residues. Germline values: CDR1 MDHEN, CDR2 SYDVKM. The V gene end was trimmed by 5 bases and the J gene end by 6 bases; junction bases not matched to a gene: 10. The CDR3 nucleotides read TGTGCCAGCAGTATCCGGGACAGAGGTACCGAGCAGTACTTC. Translation gives CASSIRDRGTEQYF.

The CDR3 sequence is CASSSRDSHNYGYTF. The CDR3 nucleotides read TGTGCCAGCAGCTCCCGGGACAGTCACAACTATGGCTACACCTTC. This sequence joins TRBV7-9 and TRBJ1-2; 7 bases are shared with TRBD1. The V segment lost 4 bases and the J segment 2 bases; nucleotides outside the gene matches: 7. The CDR3 is made up of 15 amino acids. The germline gives CDR1 SEHNR, CDR2 FQNEAQ (reference sequence).

The chain recombines TRBV19 with TRBJ2-1; D is possibly TRBD2 (5 bases). CDR3 size: 16 residues. Germline V gene sequence: CDR1 LNHDA, CDR2 SQIVND (reference sequence). Trimming stripped 0 bases from V and 0 bases from J, with 9 bases between. The CDR3 loop is CASSIDPGSSYNEQFF. DNA of the CDR3: TGTGCCAGTAGTATAGATCCGGGGAGCTCCTACAATGAGCAGTTCTTC.

This clone was seen a handful of times. Other DNA sequences from this sample encode an identical CDR3 as well. V is TRBV19 and J is TRBJ2-2, with unresolved D. The germline gives CDR1 LNHDA, CDR2 SQIVND (reference sequence). Trimming left V 5 bases short and J 2 bases short, with 3 bases between. The CDR3 covers 12 residues. The chain's CDR3 is CASSVNTGELFF. CDR3 nucleotide sequence: TGTGCCAGTAGTGTAAACACCGGGGAGCTGTTTTTT.

The chain employs TRBV10-2 and TRBJ2-5, with D perhaps given as TRBD1 or TRBD2 (6 bases each). This CDR3 contains 14 residues. Germline V lookup: CDR1 WSHSY, CDR2 SAAADI. V gave up 5 bases and J gave up 1 base, with 11 bases separating them. CDR3 DNA sequence: TGCGCCAGCAGTTCCCCGGGGGCCCAAGAGACCCAGTACTTC. Residues: CASSSPGAQETQYF.

The chain joins TRBV19 to TRBJ2-7; 7 bases fit TRBD2. This CDR3 comprises 14 residues. J was trimmed by 4 bases and V by 2 bases; bases with no gene match: 5. CDR1 is LNHDA, CDR2 SQIVND, per germline (reference sequence). The CDR3, as DNA: TGTGCCAGTAGTATATTGGCGGGGGAATACGAGCAGTACTTC. Translation gives CASSILAGEYEQYF. Combining the CDR3 with reference TRBV19 and TRBJ2-7 gives the whole variable domain DGGITQSPKYLFRKEGQNVTLSCEQNLNHDAMYWYRQDPGQGLRLIYYSQIVNDFQKGDIAEGYSVSREKKESFPLTVTSAQKNPTAFYLCASSILAGEYEQYFGPGTRLTVT.

The CDR3 region has the DNA TGTGCCAGCAGCTTCTGGGGGCGGGGTGATACGCAGTATTTT. It translates to CASSFWGRGDTQYF. V usage is TRBV5-4 and J usage is TRBJ2-3, with D perhaps being TRBD1 or TRBD2 (6 bases each). V was clipped by 2 bases and J by 6 bases, with 13 bases between them. Germline CDR1 is SGHNT and CDR2 is YYREEE (reference sequence). This CDR3 has 14 amino acids.

V is TRBV6-5 and J is TRBJ1-5, with no clear D. V lost 4 bases and J 4 bases, leaving 8 bases between the germline ends. The CDR3 covers 13 residues. The germline gives CDR1 MNHEY, CDR2 SVGAGI. For the CDR3, the DNA is TGTGCCAGCAGTTTGGGCCTGAATCAGCCCCAGCATTTT. Translated: CASSLGLNQPQHF.

The V gene is TRBV28, the J gene TRBJ1-1; D perhaps matches TRBD1 (6 bases). The CDR3 has 18 residues. Germline CDR1 and CDR2: MDHEN and SYDVKM. V lost 3 bases and J 3 bases, leaving 23 bases between the germline ends. CDR3 region: CASSFRSAGGIGYTEAFF. DNA of the CDR3: TGTGCCAGCAGTTTTCGGTCGGCGGGGGGCATAGGGTACACTGAAGCTTTCTTT.

This chain joins TRBV19 and TRBJ2-7; D is unresolved. CDR3 length: 14 residues. Germline V CDR1 and CDR2: LNHDA, SQIVND (reference sequence). V lost 1 base and J lost 3, with 10 bases in between. The CDR3 nucleotides are TGTGCCAGTAGTATAGGAGTGGCTAGCTACGAGCAGTACTTC. It codes for CASSIGVASYEQYF.

This clone occurred a few times. The V gene is TRBV24-1, the J gene TRBJ1-2, with D perhaps TRBD1 (6 bases). Germline assignment: CDR1 KGHDR and CDR2 SFDVKD. V was shortened by 2 bases and J by 6 bases, with 12 bases between the two germline ends. This CDR3 region has 14 residues. DNA for the CDR3: TGTGCCACCAGTGATTACAGGGAAGTCAATGGCTACACCTTC. Translated: CATSDYREVNGYTF.

V is TRBV19 and J is TRBJ2-5, with 7 nucleotides matching TRBD2. Germline V lookup: CDR1 LNHDA, CDR2 SQIVND (reference sequence). This CDR3 has 14 amino acids. J gave up 2 bases and V 6 bases, and 6 bases lay outside the gene matches. The CDR3 DNA reads TGTGCCAGTAGGGAAAGCGGGGCGCAAGAGACCCAGTACTTC. Translated, it gives CASRESGAQETQYF. Full variable domain (missing parts from reference TRBV19 and TRBJ2-5): DGGITQSPKYLFRKEGQNVTLSCEQNLNHDAMYWYRQDPGQGLRLIYYSQIVNDFQKGDIAEGYSVSREKKESFPLTVTSAQKNPTAFYLCASRESGAQETQYFGPGTRLLVL.